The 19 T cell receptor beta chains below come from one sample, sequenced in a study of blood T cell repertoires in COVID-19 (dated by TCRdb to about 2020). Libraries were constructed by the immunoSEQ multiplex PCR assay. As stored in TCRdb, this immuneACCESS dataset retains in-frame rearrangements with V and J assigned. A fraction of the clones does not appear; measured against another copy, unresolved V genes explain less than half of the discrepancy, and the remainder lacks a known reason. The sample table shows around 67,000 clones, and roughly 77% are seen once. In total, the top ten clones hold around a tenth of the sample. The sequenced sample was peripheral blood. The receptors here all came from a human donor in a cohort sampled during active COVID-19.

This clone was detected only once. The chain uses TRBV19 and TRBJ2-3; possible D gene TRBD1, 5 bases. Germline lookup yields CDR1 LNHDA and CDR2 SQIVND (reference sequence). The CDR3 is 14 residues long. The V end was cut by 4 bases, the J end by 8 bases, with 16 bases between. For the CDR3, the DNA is TGTGCCAGTAGTAAGGCCAACTCAAGGGGTACGCAGTATTTT. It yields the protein CASSKANSRGTQYF.

CDR3 DNA sequence: TGTGCCAGCAGCTTACGAGAGAATCAGCCCCAGCATTTT. It yields the protein CASSLRENQPQHF. This sequence joins TRBV7-2 and TRBJ1-5; D not certain. Germline CDR1 is SGHTA and CDR2 is FQGNSA. V was shortened by 2 bases and J by 4 bases, with 6 bases between the two germline ends. This CDR3 spans 13 amino acids.

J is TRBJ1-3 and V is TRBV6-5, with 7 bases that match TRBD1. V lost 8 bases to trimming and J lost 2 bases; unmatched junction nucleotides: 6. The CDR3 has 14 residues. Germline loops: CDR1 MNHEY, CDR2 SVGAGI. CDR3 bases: TGTGCCAGCCAGGGGGGTCTTACTGGAAACACCATATATTTT. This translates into CASQGGLTGNTIYF.

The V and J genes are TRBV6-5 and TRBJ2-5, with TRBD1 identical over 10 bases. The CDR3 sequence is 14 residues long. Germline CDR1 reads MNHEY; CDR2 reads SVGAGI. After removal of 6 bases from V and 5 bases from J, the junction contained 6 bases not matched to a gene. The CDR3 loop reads CASSPGQGRETQYF. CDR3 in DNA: TGTGCCAGCAGCCCGGGACAGGGGAGGGAGACCCAGTACTTC.

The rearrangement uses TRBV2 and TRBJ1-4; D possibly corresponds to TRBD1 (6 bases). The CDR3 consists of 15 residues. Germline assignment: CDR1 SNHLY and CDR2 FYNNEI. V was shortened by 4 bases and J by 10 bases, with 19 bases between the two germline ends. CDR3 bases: TGTGCCAGCAGTGGTTCGGGGGGCACCGGTGGAAAACTGTTTTTT. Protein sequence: CASSGSGGTGGKLFF.

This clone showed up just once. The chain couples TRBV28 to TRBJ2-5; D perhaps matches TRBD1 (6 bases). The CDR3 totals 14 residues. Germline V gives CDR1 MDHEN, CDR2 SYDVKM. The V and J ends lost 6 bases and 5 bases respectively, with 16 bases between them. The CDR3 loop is CASSPRGKGETQYF. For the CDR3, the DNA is TGTGCCAGCAGCCCGAGGGGGAAGGGTGAGACCCAGTACTTC. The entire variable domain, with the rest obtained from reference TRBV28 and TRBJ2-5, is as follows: DVKVTQSSRYLVKRTGEKVFLECVQDMDHENMFWYRQDPGLGLRLIYFSYDVKMKEKGDIPEGYSVSREKKERFSLILESASTNQTSMYLCASSPRGKGETQYFGPGTRLLVL.

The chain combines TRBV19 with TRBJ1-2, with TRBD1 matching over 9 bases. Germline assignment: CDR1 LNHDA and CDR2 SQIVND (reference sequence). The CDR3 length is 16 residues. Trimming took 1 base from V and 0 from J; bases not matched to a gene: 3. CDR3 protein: CASSIARDRANYGYTF. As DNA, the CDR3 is TGTGCCAGTAGTATAGCCCGGGACAGGGCTAACTATGGCTACACCTTC.

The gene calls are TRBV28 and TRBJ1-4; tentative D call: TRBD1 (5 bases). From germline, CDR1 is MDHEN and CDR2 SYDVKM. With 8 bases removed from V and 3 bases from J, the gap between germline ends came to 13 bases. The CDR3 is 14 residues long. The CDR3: CASRVQGANEKLFF. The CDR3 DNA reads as TGTGCCAGCCGGGTTCAGGGTGCTAATGAAAAACTGTTTTTT.

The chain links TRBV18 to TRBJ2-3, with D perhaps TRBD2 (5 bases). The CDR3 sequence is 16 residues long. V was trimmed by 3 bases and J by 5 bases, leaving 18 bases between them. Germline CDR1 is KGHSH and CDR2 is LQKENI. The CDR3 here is CASSPLEGIRGDTQYF. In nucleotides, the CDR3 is TGTGCCAGCTCACCCCTTGAGGGAATAAGAGGAGATACGCAGTATTTT. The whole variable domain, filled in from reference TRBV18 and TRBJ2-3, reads NAGVMQNPRHLVRRRGQEARLRCSPMKGHSHVYWYRQLPEEGLKFMVYLQKENIIDESGMPKERFSAEFPKEGPSILRIQQVVRGDSAAYFCASSPLEGIRGDTQYFGPGTRLTVL.

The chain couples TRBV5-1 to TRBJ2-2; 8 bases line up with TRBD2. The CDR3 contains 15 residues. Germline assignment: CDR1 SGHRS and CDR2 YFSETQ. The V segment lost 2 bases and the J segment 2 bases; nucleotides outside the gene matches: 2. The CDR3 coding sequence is TGCGCCAGCAGCTTACTAGCGGCAAACACCGGGGAGCTGTTTTTT. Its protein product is CASSLLAANTGELFF. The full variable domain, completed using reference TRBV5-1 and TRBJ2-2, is KAGVTQTPRYLIKTRGQQVTLSCSPISGHRSVSWYQQTPGQGLQFLFEYFSETQRNKGNFPGRFSGRQFSNSRSEMNVSTLELGDSALYLCASSLLAANTGELFFGEGSRLTVL.

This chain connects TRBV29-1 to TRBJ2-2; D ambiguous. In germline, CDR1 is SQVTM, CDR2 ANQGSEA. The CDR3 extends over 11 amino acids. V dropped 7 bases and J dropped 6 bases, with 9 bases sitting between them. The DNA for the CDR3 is TGCAGCGGAGGTGTGCCCGGGGAGCTGTTTTTT. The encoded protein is CSGGVPGELFF.

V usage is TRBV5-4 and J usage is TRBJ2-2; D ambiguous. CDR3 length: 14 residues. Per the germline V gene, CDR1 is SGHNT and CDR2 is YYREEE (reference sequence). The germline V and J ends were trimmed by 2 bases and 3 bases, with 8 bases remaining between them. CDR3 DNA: TGTGCCAGCAGCTTCACGTCGGACACCGGGGAGCTGTTTTTT. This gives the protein CASSFTSDTGELFF.

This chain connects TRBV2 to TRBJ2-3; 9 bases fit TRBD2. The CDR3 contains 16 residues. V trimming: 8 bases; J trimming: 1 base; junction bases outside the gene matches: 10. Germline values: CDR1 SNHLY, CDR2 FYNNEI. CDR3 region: CASHAGLAGRTDTQYF. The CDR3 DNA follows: TGTGCCAGCCATGCGGGTCTAGCGGGACGCACAGATACGCAGTATTTT.

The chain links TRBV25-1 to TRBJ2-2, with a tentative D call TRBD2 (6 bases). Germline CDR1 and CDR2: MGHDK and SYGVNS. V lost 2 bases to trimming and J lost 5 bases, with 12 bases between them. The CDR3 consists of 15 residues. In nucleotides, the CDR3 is TGTGCCAGCAGTGAAATGGGAGGAGGGACCGGGGAGCTGTTTTTT. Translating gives CASSEMGGGTGELFF.

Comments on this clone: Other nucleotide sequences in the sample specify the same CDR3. Here the CDR3 reads CSARQGASYGYTF. The CDR3 nucleotides read TGCAGCGCCAGACAGGGGGCGTCCTATGGCTACACCTTC. The chain couples TRBV29-1 to TRBJ1-2, with 10 bases matching TRBD1. This CDR3 is built from 13 residues. The germline V gene has CDR1 SQVTM and CDR2 ANQGSEA. The ends lost 7 bases at V and 4 bases at J; junction bases unmatched: 6. The whole variable domain, filled in from reference TRBV29-1 and TRBJ1-2, reads SAVISQKPSRDICQRGTSLTIQCQVDSQVTMMFWYRQQPGQSLTLIATANQGSEATYESGFVIDKFPISRPNLTFSTLTVSNMSPEDSSIYLCSARQGASYGYTFGSGTRLTVV.

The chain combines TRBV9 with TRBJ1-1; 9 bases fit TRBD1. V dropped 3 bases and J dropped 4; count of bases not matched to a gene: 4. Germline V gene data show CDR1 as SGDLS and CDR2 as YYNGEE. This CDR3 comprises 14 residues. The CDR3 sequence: CASSGTGERTEAFF. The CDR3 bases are TGTGCCAGCAGCGGGACAGGGGAGCGCACTGAAGCTTTCTTT.

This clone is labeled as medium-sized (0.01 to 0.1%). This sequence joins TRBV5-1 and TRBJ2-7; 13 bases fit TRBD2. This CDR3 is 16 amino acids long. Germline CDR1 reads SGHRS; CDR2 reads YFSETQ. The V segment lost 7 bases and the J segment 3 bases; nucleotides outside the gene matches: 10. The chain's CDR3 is CASRPGTSGADYEQYF. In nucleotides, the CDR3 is TGCGCCAGCCGCCCCGGGACTAGCGGGGCCGACTACGAGCAGTACTTC.

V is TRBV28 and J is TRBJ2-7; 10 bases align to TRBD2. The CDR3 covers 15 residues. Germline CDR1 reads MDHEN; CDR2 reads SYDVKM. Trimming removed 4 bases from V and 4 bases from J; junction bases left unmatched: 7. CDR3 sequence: CASSSPSGRLYEQYF. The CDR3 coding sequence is TGTGCCAGCAGTTCCCCTAGCGGGAGACTTTACGAGCAGTACTTC.

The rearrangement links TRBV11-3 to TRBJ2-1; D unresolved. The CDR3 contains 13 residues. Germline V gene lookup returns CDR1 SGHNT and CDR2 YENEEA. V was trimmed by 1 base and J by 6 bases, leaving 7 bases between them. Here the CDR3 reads CASSLGGTNEQFF. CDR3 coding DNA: TGTGCCAGCAGCTTAGGCGGTACCAATGAGCAGTTCTTC.